The 17 T cell receptor beta chains below all came from one sample that was sequenced in a study of blood T cell repertoires in COVID-19. The assay was immunoSEQ multiplex PCR, and TCRdb's table has in-frame clones only and misses some. The sample lists 130,000 to 150,000 clones, roughly 90% occurring once. The sequenced material came from PBMCs or T cells enriched from blood (not recorded which). These receptors all come from a woman in her 30s with acute COVID-19.

The rearrangement joins TRBV2 to TRBJ1-2; no clear D. V dropped 4 bases and J dropped 5 bases, with 26 bases sitting between them. Germline CDR1 reads SNHLY; CDR2 reads FYNNEI. This CDR3 spans 18 amino acids. CDR3 amino acids: CASSGISVDGGVGYGYTF. The CDR3 nucleotides are TGTGCCAGCAGTGGTATTAGCGTTGACGGAGGAGTTGGTTATGGCTACACCTTC.

The J gene is TRBJ1-4, the V gene TRBV5-1; D possibly corresponds to TRBD1 (5 bases). Between the trimmed V and J ends, which lost 3 bases and 0 bases, there was a span of 12 bases. Germline V CDR1 and CDR2: SGHRS, YFSETQ. The CDR3 consists of 16 residues. The CDR3 sequence: CASSSRGSATNEKLFF. CDR3 in DNA: TGCGCCAGCAGCTCCCGGGGGAGTGCAACTAATGAAAAACTGTTTTTT.

This CDR3 reads CASSPVGRGMNTEAFF. The CDR3 nucleotides are TGTGCCAGCAGTCCCGTGGGTCGAGGCATGAACACTGAAGCTTTCTTT. The chain joins TRBV28 to TRBJ1-1, with D uncertain. This CDR3 is 16 amino acids long. Trimming cost V 5 bases and J 0 bases, with 16 bases left between them. Germline CDR1 reads MDHEN; CDR2 reads SYDVKM.

The J gene is TRBJ1-2, the V gene TRBV6-4; 7 nucleotides match TRBD1. This CDR3 comprises 16 residues. The V gene end was trimmed by 3 bases and the J gene end by 4 bases; junction bases not matched to a gene: 11. Germline values: CDR1 MRHNA, CDR2 SNTAGT. The CDR3 loop is CASSDYPGQAPYGYTF. DNA for the CDR3: TGTGCCAGCAGTGATTACCCAGGACAGGCCCCCTATGGCTACACCTTC.

The rearrangement joins TRBV6-2 or TRBV6-3 to TRBJ1-5; 8 bases are shared with TRBD1. CDR3 length equals 16 residues. Germline CDR1 and CDR2: MNHEY and SVGEGT. V shed 5 bases, J shed 5 bases, and the junction held 11 bases outside the gene matches. CDR3 sequence (DNA): TGTGCCAGCAGTCCCCAAGCTAGGACAGGGTATCAGCCCCAGCATTTT. Protein sequence: CASSPQARTGYQPQHF.

V usage is TRBV24-1 and J usage is TRBJ2-1, with 12 bases matching TRBD2. The CDR3 spans 16 residues. Germline assignment: CDR1 KGHDR and CDR2 SFDVKD. Trimming cost V 6 bases and J 8 bases; bases outside gene matches: 10. CDR3 loop: CATSPFRTSGEDEQFF. The CDR3 nucleotides are TGTGCCACCAGTCCATTTCGGACTAGCGGGGAAGATGAGCAGTTCTTC.

This clone has a single count. The rearrangement uses TRBV4-3 and TRBJ1-2; TRBD1 might be the D (5 bases). Looked up from germline, CDR1 is LGHNA and CDR2 is YSLEER. The V and J ends lost 1 base and 2 bases respectively, with 11 bases between them. The CDR3 has 15 amino acids. In nucleotides, the CDR3 is TGCGCCAGCAGCCAAGTCGCGGGACCAAACTATGGCTACACCTTC. Amino acid sequence: CASSQVAGPNYGYTF.

Note on this clone: The same CDR3 also results from other DNA sequences found in this sample. The chain employs TRBV7-2 and TRBJ2-7, with TRBD2 matching 12 bases. V lost 5 bases to trimming and J lost 2 bases; unmatched junction nucleotides: 4. Germline CDR1 SGHTA, CDR2 FQGNSA. CDR3 length: 15 amino acids. The CDR3 sequence: CASSLGLAGTYEQYF. CDR3 bases: TGTGCCAGCAGCCTTGGACTAGCGGGAACCTACGAGCAGTACTTC.

The CDR3, as DNA: TGTGCCAGCCTCCCACTCCCCTCGGTTTTGAGCAATGAGCAGTTCTTC. It translates to CASLPLPSVLSNEQFF. The rearrangement links TRBV27 to TRBJ2-1; D not resolved. Germline V gives CDR1 MNHEY, CDR2 SMNVEV (reference sequence). The ends were cut back, 8 bases at V and 6 bases at J, with 23 bases in the middle. The CDR3 length is 16 residues.

The V gene is TRBV11-2, the J gene TRBJ1-2; no clear D gene. Trimming removed 1 base from V and 3 bases from J, with 12 bases in between. There are 15 residues in the CDR3. Germline CDR1 is SGHAT and CDR2 is FQNNGV. The CDR3 DNA reads as TGTGCCAGCAGCTTAGCAGCGGGGAGGGACTATGGCTACACCTTC. This encodes CASSLAAGRDYGYTF. The full variable domain, in which reference TRBV11-2 and TRBJ1-2 provide the parts outside the CDR3, is EAGVAQSPRYKIIEKRQSVAFWCNPISGHATLYWYQQILGQGPKLLIQFQNNGVVDDSQLPKDRFSAERLKGVDSTLKIQPAKLEDSAVYLCASSLAAGRDYGYTFGSGTRLTVV.

This clone was counted a single time. The chain joins TRBV11-3 to TRBJ1-1, with a possible D match to TRBD1 (5 bases). V lost 5 bases to trimming and J lost 5 bases, with 12 bases between them. The CDR3 totals 13 residues. Germline values: CDR1 SGHNT, CDR2 YENEEA. Here the CDR3 reads CASSDGDSTEAFF. The CDR3, as DNA: TGTGCCAGCAGCGATGGAGACAGTACTGAAGCTTTCTTT.

The V gene is TRBV5-6, the J gene TRBJ2-7, with 8 positions matching TRBD1. There are 15 residues in the CDR3. V lost 0 bases to trimming and J lost 3 bases; unmatched junction nucleotides: 5. Germline V gene lookup returns CDR1 SGHDT and CDR2 YYEEEE. The CDR3 loop reads CASSLADTGGYEQYF. The DNA for the CDR3 is TGTGCCAGCAGCTTGGCAGACACAGGGGGCTACGAGCAGTACTTC.

The V and J genes are TRBV18 and TRBJ2-1; tentatively, D is TRBD1 (6 bases). The CDR3 is 15 residues long. From germline, CDR1 is KGHSH and CDR2 LQKENI. V shed 5 bases and J shed 3 bases, with 14 bases lying between them. Here the CDR3 reads CASSRGSGVYNEQFF. CDR3 DNA sequence: TGTGCCAGCTCAAGGGGGTCAGGGGTCTACAATGAGCAGTTCTTC.

The chain combines TRBV7-9 with TRBJ2-7; D is undetermined. Germline V gene data show CDR1 as SEHNR and CDR2 as FQNEAQ (reference sequence). The CDR3 loop spans 13 amino acids. The germline V and J ends were trimmed by 5 bases and 4 bases, with 12 bases remaining between them. The CDR3 coding sequence is TGTGCCAGCAGCCCACCTAATATATACGAGCAGTACTTC. Amino acid sequence: CASSPPNIYEQYF. The full variable domain, completed using reference TRBV7-9 and TRBJ2-7, is DTGVSQNPRHKITKRGQNVTFRCDPISEHNRLYWYRQTLGQGPEFLTYFQNEAQLEKSRLLSDRFSAERPKGSFSTLEIQRTEQGDSAMYLCASSPPNIYEQYFGPGTRLTVT.

The chain joins TRBV4-1 to TRBJ2-1, with 12 bases that match TRBD2. CDR1 is MGHRA and CDR2 is YSYEKL in the germline V gene. The CDR3 contains 17 residues. The V gene end was trimmed by 6 bases and the J gene end by 0 bases; junction bases not matched to a gene: 6. CDR3 region: CASRGLAGGPSYNEQFF. The CDR3 DNA reads TGCGCCAGCAGGGGGCTAGCGGGAGGGCCCTCCTACAATGAGCAGTTCTTC.

V is TRBV5-6 and J is TRBJ1-5; D not certain. This CDR3 is 13 amino acids long. V was clipped by 5 bases and J by 2 bases, with 8 bases between them. CDR1 SGHDT and CDR2 YYEEEE come from the germline V gene. This CDR3 reads CASSPAGNQPQHF. The CDR3 nucleotides read TGTGCCAGCAGTCCGGCGGGCAATCAGCCCCAGCATTTT. Full variable domain (remainder filled in from reference TRBV5-6 and TRBJ1-5): DAGVTQSPTHLIKTRGQQVTLRCSPKSGHDTVSWYQQALGQGPQFIFQYYEEEERQRGNFPDRFSGHQFPNYSSELNVNALLLGDSALYLCASSPAGNQPQHFGDGTRLSIL.

The genes are TRBV28 and TRBJ2-3, with 11 bases identical to TRBD2. CDR3 size: 16 residues. Per germline, CDR1 MDHEN and CDR2 SYDVKM. After removal of 5 bases from V and 6 bases from J, the junction contained 10 bases not matched to a gene. The CDR3 reads CASSTLAGGPRDTQYF. The CDR3 nucleotides read TGTGCCAGCAGTACCTTAGCGGGAGGGCCGAGGGATACGCAGTATTTT. Filled out from reference TRBV28 and TRBJ2-3, the complete variable domain reads DVKVTQSSRYLVKRTGEKVFLECVQDMDHENMFWYRQDPGLGLRLIYFSYDVKMKEKGDIPEGYSVSREKKERFSLILESASTNQTSMYLCASSTLAGGPRDTQYFGPGTRLTVL.